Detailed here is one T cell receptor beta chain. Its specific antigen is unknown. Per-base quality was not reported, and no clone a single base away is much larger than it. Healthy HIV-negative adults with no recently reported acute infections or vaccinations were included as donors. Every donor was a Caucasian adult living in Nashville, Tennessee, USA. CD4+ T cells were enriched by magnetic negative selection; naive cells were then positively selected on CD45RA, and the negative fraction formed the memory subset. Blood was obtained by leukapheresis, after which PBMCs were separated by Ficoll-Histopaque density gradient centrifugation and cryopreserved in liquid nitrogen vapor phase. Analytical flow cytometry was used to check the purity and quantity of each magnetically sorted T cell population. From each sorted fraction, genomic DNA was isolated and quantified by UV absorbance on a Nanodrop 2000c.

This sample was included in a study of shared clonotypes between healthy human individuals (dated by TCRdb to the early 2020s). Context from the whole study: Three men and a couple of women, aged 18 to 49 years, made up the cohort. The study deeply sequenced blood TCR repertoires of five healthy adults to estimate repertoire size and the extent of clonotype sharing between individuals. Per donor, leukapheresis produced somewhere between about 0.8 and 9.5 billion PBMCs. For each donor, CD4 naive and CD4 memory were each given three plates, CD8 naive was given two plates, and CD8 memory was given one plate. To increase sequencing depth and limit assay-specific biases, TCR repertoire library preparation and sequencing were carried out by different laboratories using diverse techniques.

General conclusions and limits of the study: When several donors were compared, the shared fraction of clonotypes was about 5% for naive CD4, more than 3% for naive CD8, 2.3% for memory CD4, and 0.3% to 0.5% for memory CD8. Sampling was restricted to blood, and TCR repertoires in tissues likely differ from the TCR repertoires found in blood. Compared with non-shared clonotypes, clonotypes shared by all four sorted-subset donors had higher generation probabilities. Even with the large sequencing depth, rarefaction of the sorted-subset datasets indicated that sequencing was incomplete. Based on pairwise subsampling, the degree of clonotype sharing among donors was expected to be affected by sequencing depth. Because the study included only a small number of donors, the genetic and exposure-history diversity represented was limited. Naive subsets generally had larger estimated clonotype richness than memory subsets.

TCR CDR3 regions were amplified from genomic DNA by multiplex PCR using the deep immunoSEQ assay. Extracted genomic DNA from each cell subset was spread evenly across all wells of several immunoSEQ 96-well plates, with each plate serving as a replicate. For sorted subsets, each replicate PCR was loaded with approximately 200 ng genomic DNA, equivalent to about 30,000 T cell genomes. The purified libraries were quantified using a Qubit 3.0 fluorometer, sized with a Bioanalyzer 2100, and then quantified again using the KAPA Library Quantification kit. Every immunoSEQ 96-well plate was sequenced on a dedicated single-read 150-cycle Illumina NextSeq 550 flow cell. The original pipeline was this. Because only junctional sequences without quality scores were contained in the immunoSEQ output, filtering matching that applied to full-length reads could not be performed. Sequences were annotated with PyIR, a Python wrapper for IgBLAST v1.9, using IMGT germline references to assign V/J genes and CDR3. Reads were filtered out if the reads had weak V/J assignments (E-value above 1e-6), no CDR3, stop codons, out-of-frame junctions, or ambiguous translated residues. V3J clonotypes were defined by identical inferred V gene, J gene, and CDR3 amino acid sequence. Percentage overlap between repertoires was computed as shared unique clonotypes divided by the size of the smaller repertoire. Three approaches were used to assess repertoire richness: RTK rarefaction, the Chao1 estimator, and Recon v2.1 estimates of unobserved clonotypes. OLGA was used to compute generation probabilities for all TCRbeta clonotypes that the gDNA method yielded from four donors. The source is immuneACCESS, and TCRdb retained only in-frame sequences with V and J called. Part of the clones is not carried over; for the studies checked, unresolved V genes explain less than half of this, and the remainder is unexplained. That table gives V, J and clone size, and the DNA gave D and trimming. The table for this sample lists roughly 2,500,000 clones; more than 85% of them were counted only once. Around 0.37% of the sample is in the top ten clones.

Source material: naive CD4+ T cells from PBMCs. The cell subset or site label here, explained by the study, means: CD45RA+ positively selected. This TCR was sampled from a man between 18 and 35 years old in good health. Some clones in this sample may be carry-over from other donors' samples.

The bases are TGTGCCAGCAGTTACTCGCGGACTAGCGGAACAGATACGCAGTATTTT. Its translation is CASSYSRTSGTDTQYF. The chain was built from TRBV6-6 and TRBJ2-3; TRBD2 fits 10 bases in the junction. From the cysteine through the phenylalanine, the CDR3 covers 16 amino acids. The only DNA kept is the CDR3, 48 bases in frame from the first base. Trimming accounts for 0 bases at V and 3 bases at J, while the number of junction bases matched to no gene is 3. CDR1 and CDR2, per the germline V gene (reference sequence), are MNHNY and SVGAGI.